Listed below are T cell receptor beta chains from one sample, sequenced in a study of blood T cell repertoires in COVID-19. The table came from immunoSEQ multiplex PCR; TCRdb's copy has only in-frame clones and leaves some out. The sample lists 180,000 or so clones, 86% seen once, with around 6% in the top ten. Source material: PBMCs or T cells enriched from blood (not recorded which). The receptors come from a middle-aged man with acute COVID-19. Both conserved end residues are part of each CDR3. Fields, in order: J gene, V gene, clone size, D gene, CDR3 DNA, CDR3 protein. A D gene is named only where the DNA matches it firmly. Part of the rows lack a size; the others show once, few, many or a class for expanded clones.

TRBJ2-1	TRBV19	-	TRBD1	TGTGCCAGTACACAGGGGCCCGAGCAGTTCTTC	CASTQGPEQFF
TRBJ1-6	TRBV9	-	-	TGTGCCAGCAGCCCAACCTGGGCAGCTCGGGGTTCACCCCTCCACTTT	CASSPTWAARGSPLHF
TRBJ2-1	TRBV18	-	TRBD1	TGTGCCAGCTGGAGGGACAGGGGGCTCCGGGGCAATGAGCAGTTCTTC	CASWRDRGLRGNEQFF
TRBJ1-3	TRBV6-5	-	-	TGTGCCAGCAAAACCGGAGCTGGAAACACCATATATTTT	CASKTGAGNTIYF
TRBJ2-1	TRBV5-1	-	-	TGCGCCAGCAGCTATTTCAGCGCCGTTGAGCAGTTCTTC	CASSYFSAVEQFF
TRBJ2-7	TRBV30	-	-	TGTGCCTGGACCCCACAGGTTCCCTACGAGCAGTACTTC	CAWTPQVPYEQYF
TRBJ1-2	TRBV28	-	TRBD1	TGTGCCAGCAGTTTAGACCTCCCGGGACAGGGGGGCTATGGCTACACCTTC	CASSLDLPGQGGYGYTF
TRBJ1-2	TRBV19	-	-	TGTGCCAGTAGTTTACGGGGAAACTATGGCTACACCTTC	CASSLRGNYGYTF
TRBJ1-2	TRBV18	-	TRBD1	TGTGCCAGCTCAAGGACAGGGGACTATGGCTACACCTTC	CASSRTGDYGYTF
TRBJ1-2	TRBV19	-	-	TGTGCCAGTACCAAACCGGGACTGAACTATGGCTACACCTTC	CASTKPGLNYGYTF
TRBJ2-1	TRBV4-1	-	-	TGCGCCAGCAGCCGCACACCCACAGGGGAGGACTACAATGAGCAGTTCTTC	CASSRTPTGEDYNEQFF
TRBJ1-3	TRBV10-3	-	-	TGTGCCTCCAAAATGGGGGGGGACATTGCTGGAAACACCATATATTTT	CASKMGGDIAGNTIYF
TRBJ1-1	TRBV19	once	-	TGTGCCAGTAGTCCCGACCGGGTCACTGAAGCTTTCTTT	CASSPDRVTEAFF
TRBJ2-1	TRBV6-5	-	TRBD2	TGTGCCAGCAATAGCGGGAGGGAGAGCAATGAGCAGTTCTTC	CASNSGRESNEQFF
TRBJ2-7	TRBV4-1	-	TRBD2	TGCGCCAGCAGCCAAGGGCCTAGCGGAGTCTTTACAACCTACGAGCAGTACTTC	CASSQGPSGVFTTYEQYF
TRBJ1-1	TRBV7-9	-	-	TGTGCCAGCAGCAGCAGGGCGGATACTGAAGCTTTCTTT	CASSSRADTEAFF
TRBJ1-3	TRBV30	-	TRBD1	TGTGCCTTGGACAGGGGGATAGACACCATATATTTT	CALDRGIDTIYF
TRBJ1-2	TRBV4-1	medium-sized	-	TGCGCCAGCAGCCAAGATACGGCAGCAGGGTACACCTTC	CASSQDTAAGYTF
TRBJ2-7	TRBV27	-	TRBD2	TGTGCCAGCAAGGGGACTACGAAAGACTACGAGCAGTACTTC	CASKGTTKDYEQYF
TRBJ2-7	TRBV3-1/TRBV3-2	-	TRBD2	TGTGCCAGCAGCCAAGATGCGGGAGCAGTTACCGAGCAGTACTTC	CASSQDAGAVTEQYF
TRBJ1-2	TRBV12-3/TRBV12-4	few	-	TGTGCCAGCAGTTTAGGGGCTGAGGGCTACACCTTC	CASSLGAEGYTF
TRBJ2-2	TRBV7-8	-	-	TGTGCCAGCAGCTTATCCGGGTTAGGCGGGGAGCTGTTTTTT	CASSLSGLGGELFF
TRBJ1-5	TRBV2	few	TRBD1	TGTGCCAGCAGCCCGCAGGGGGCAAATAATCAGCCCCAGCATTTT	CASSPQGANNQPQHF
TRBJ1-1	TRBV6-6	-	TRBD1	TGTGCCAGCAGTCGTGTCTGGGACAGAACCATAATGAACACTGAAGCTTTCTTT	CASSRVWDRTIMNTEAFF
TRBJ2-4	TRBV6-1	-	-	TGTGCCAGCAGTGACGATTCAGGAGGTACGGACATTCAGTACTTC	CASSDDSGGTDIQYF
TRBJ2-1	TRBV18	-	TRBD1	TGTGCCAGCTCACTTGGACAGGGGAACAATGAGCAGTTCTTC	CASSLGQGNNEQFF
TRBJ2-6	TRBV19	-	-	TGTGCCAGTAGTATAGCAGGGTCTGGGGCCAACGTCCTGACTTTC	CASSIAGSGANVLTF
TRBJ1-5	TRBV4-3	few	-	TGCGCCAGCAGCCAGGTCGTTCGGGGACAGCCCCAGCATTTT	CASSQVVRGQPQHF
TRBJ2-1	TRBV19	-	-	TGTGCCAGTAGTTGGGGTGGCGGGTTTAGTGGGGAGCAGTTCTTC	CASSWGGGFSGEQFF
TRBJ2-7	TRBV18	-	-	TGTGCCAGCTCACCCGGGACATCCTCCTACGAGCAGTACTTC	CASSPGTSSYEQYF